Sequencing of this TCR beta chain was carried out in a study of blood T cell repertoires in COVID-19. As for the study in general: Acute and convalescent COVID-19 samples came from the United States, Italy and Spain. PBMCs, B-cell-depleted T cells, or T cells were the source of the cDNA or gDNA that made up the material.

The CDR3 contains 19 residues. As processed by the authors: Nucleated cell counts were estimated from reference gene primer amplification. Method: immunoSEQ multiplex PCR; TCRdb's copy keeps in-frame clones and lacks some. V and J calls plus clone size are reproduced from that table; the DNA served to infer D and trimming. The data contain roughly 300,000 clones, 83% of them seen just once; the ten biggest clones take up 8% to 9.5%. This TCR derives from a woman in her 50s who had recovered from COVID-19. The chain employs TRBV21-1 and TRBJ2-3; the table assigns TRBD1, which was not confirmed against the DNA. TRBV21-1 is assigned pseudogene status. Sequenced input: peripheral blood. CDR3 DNA: TGTGCCAGCAGCAGGTCCCCCCAACCGTACAGGGTGATGGCAGATACGCAGTATTTT. Its protein is CASSRSPQPYRVMADTQYF.